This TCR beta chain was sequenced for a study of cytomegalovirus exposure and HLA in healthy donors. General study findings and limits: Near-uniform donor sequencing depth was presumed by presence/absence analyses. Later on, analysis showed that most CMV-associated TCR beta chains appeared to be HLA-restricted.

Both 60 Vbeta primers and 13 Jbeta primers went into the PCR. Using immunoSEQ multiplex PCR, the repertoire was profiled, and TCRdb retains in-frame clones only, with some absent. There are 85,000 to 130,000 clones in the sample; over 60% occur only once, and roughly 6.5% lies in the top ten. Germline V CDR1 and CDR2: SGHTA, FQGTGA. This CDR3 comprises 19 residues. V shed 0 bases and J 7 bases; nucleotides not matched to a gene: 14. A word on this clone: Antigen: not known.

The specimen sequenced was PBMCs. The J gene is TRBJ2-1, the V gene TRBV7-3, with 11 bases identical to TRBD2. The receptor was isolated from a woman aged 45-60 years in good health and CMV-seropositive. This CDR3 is CASSLTSGLAGGPLNEQFF. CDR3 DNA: TGTGCCAGCAGCTTAACATCGGGGTTAGCGGGGGGGCCGCTGAATGAGCAGTTCTTC.